A selection of T cell receptor beta chains follows, all from one sample in a study of cytomegalovirus exposure and HLA in healthy donors. Measured with immunoSEQ multiplex PCR; TCRdb has only the in-frame clones, and not every one. The data contain roughly 350,000 clones, about nine tenths of them singletons. The sample taken for sequencing was PBMCs. The receptors shown here come from a woman between 18 and 29 years old in good health and CMV-seronegative. The CDR3 runs from the conserved cysteine through the conserved F or W. A D gene is named only where the DNA matches it firmly. Size is stated for part of the rows, as once, few or many counts, or as a class when the clone is expanded.

d_call	v_call	clone_size	j_call	cdr3_nt	cdr3_aa
.	TRBV5-1	.	TRBJ2-7	TGCGCCAGCAGCTTGGCTCCAGCGGTAGAGGCCTACGAGCAGTACTTC	CASSLAPAVEAYEQYF
TRBD1	TRBV5-4	few	TRBJ1-2	TGTGCCAGCAGCCCGGGACAGGGCAACTATGGCTACACCTTC	CASSPGQGNYGYTF
TRBD1	TRBV11-2	.	TRBJ2-5	TGTGCCAGCAGCTTAGGTACAGGGGTCCAAGAGACCCAGTACTTC	CASSLGTGVQETQYF
.	TRBV7-3	.	TRBJ1-2	TGTGCCAGCAGCTTCTCGGGAGGCTATGGCTACACCTTC	CASSFSGGYGYTF
.	TRBV7-9	.	TRBJ1-3	TGTGCCAGCAGCTCTCACAGGATTCCCTCTGGAAACACCATATATTTT	CASSSHRIPSGNTIYF
TRBD1	TRBV27	few	TRBJ2-7	TGTGCCAGCAGACTTACAGGGGGAACTAGACAGCAGTACTTC	CASRLTGGTRQQYF
.	TRBV6-5	once	TRBJ2-4	TGTGCCAGCAGTTACCTAGGTGGGGGCGCCAAAAACATTCAGTACTTC	CASSYLGGGAKNIQYF
TRBD1	TRBV4-2	.	TRBJ1-4	TGTGCCAGCAGCCACACGACAGGGGTGACTGAAAAACTGTTTTTT	CASSHTTGVTEKLFF
.	TRBV7-2	.	TRBJ1-2	TGTGCCAGCAGCCCCCGAAGGGGTGGTTCTGGCTACACCTTC	CASSPRRGGSGYTF
.	TRBV4-3	once	TRBJ2-1	TGCGCCAGCAGCCAGGGAGTAAGCTCCTACAATGAGCAGTTCTTC	CASSQGVSSYNEQFF
TRBD2	TRBV25-1	.	TRBJ2-3	TGTGCCAGCAGTGAATATAACACGGGAGGGCACGCAGATACGCAGTATTTT	CASSEYNTGGHADTQYF
TRBD2	TRBV6-5	.	TRBJ2-7	TGTGCCAGCCGCCGGGGACTAGCGGCCTACGAGCAGTACTTC	CASRRGLAAYEQYF
.	TRBV6-5	.	TRBJ2-4	TGTGCCAGCAGTTACTCAGAGAAAGGGGGGGCGAGCTTC	CASSYSEKGGASF
TRBD2	TRBV10-3	.	TRBJ2-3	TGTGCCATCAGTGAGTCGGTTTGGACTAGCGGCACAGATACGCAGTATTTT	CAISESVWTSGTDTQYF
.	TRBV12-5	.	TRBJ1-1	TGTGCTAGTGGTTTGTCGGGGGACACTGAAGCTTTCTTT	CASGLSGDTEAFF
TRBD2	TRBV6-5	.	TRBJ2-7	TGTGCCAGCAGTTATGCGGGAGGGGACGAGCAGTACTTC	CASSYAGGDEQYF
TRBD2	TRBV4-3	once	TRBJ2-7	TGCGCCAGCAGCCAAGAACCCCTAGCGGGAGAGCGCTACGAGCAGTACTTC	CASSQEPLAGERYEQYF